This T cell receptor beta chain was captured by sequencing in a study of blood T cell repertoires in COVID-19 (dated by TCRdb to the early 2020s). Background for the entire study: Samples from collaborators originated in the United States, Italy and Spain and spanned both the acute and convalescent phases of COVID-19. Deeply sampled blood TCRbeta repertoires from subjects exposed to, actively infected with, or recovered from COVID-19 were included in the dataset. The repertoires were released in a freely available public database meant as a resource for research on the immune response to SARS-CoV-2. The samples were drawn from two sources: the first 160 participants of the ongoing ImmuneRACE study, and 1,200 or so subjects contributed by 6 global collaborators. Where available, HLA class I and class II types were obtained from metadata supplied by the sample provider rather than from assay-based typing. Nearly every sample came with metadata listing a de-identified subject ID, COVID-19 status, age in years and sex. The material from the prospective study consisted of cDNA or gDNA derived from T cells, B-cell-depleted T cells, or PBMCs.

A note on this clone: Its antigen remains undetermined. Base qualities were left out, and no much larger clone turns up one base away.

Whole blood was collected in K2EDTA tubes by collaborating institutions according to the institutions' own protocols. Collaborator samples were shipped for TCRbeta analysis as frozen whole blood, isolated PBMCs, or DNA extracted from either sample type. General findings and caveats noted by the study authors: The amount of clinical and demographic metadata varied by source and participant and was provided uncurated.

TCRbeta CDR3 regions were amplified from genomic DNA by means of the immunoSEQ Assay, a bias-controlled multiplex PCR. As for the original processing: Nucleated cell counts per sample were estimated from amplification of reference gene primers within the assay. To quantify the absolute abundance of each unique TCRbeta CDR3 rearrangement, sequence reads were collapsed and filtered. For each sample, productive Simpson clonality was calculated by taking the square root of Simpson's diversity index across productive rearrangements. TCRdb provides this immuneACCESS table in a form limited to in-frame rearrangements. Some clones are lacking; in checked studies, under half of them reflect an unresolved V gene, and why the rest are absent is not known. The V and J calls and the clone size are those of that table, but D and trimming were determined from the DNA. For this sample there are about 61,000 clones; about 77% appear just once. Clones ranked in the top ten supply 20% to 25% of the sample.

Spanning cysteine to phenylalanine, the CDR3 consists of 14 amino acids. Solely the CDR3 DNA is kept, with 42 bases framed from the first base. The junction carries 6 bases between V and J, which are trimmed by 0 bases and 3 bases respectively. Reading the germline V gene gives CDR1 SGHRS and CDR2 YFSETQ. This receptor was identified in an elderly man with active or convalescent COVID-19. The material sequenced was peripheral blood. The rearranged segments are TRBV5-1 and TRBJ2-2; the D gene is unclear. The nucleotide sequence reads TGCGCCAGCAGCTTGGGGCTTTACACCGGGGAGCTGTTTTTT. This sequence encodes CASSLGLYTGELFF.